Detailed here is one T cell receptor (beta chain). Its cognate antigen is unknown. This entry comes from a study of PD-1 blockade in classical Hodgkin lymphoma. Regarding the study as a whole: The CD4+ diversity rise by C4D1 was clearest in complete responders.

Sample time point: cycle 4 day 1 (C4D1), after 5 to 7 weeks of nivolumab. Every patient was affected by relapse after autologous stem cell transplantation, while exposure to brentuximab vedotin was not uniform. It was by magnetic negative selection that CD8+ T cells were isolated from thawed PBMCs. Assay used: immunoSEQ multiplex PCR; TCRdb lists only in-frame clones, some missing. The data show 15,000 to 20,000 clones, about 87% seen once. The starting material was CD8+ T cells from blood, obtained before the fourth cycle of nivolumab. This TCR came from a human donor with classical Hodgkin lymphoma.

CDR3 coding DNA: TGCAGCGTCCGGCAGGAGACCCAGTACTTC. Its translation: CSVRQETQYF. This chain connects TRBV29-1 to TRBJ2-5; D is undetermined. The length of the CDR3 is 10 residues. Germline V gene lookup returns CDR1 SQVTM and CDR2 ANQGSEA. The ends were cut back, 6 bases at V and 5 bases at J, with 7 bases in the middle.